This T cell receptor (beta chain) was identified in a study of cytomegalovirus exposure and HLA in healthy donors. Concerning this clone: Its matching antigen is unknown.

Per the germline V gene, CDR1 is SGHVS and CDR2 is FQNEAQ. This CDR3 is built from 15 residues. V lost 5 bases and J 0 bases, leaving 13 bases between the germline ends. The donors gave bone marrow, and they were healthy. Vbeta (60) and Jbeta (13) primers were used in the PCR. Clones were read by immunoSEQ multiplex PCR, and TCRdb kept only the in-frame ones, dropping some. The sample has 85,000 to 130,000 clones; around 76% are singletons. Study-wide findings and caveats: Immune exposure data for these donors was limited to CMV serostatus. Most CMV-associated TCR beta chains appeared HLA-restricted in a later analysis. It was reported that the classifier diagnosed cytomegalovirus status with high specificity and sensitivity in both the original and validation cohorts.

This clonotype was sampled from a woman between 50 and 59 years old in good health and CMV-seropositive. The chain couples TRBV7-8 to TRBJ1-1; D perhaps matches TRBD1 (6 bases). Material: PBMCs. The CDR3 sequence is CASSGPGAVNTEAFF. In nucleotides, the CDR3 is TGTGCCAGCAGCGGTCCAGGGGCTGTGAACACTGAAGCTTTCTTT.